This T cell receptor (beta chain) was identified in a study of a mutant IDH1 vaccine in newly diagnosed glioma. Whole-study results and caveats: It seemed that pseudoprogression was not linked to changes in the top peripheral T cell clonotypes.

Of note for this clone: Its specificity is not known.

CDR1 is MDHEN and CDR2 is SYDVKM in the germline V gene. V was pared by 3 bases and J by 2 bases, with 7 bases between. This CDR3 contains 13 residues. Only in-frame clones appear in the TCRdb table, and some are missing; sequencing was by immunoSEQ multiplex PCR. The sample has just under 70,000 clones; 80% to 85% are singletons. Time point reported: week 35, safety follow-up. Doses comprised 300 ug of mutant IDH1 20-mer peptide each, plus topical imiquimod. Patients received eight vaccinations in weeks 1, 3, 5, 7, 11, 15, 19, 23. Specimen: PBMCs, collected from a glioma patient whose treatment included an IDH1 peptide vaccine. The TCR sequence derives from a man aged 18 to 29 with glioma. V gene TRBV28 combines with J gene TRBJ1-2; D is possibly TRBD1 (5 bases). CDR3 in amino acids: CASSFRGNYGYTF. CDR3 DNA: TGTGCCAGCAGTTTTCGGGGGAACTATGGCTACACCTTC.